These 8 T cell receptor beta chains were sequenced from one sample in a study of regulatory T cells in long-lasting Graves disease (dated by TCRdb to about 2021). According to the study, the label for this sample's time point signals: persistent/refractory GD, antithyroid drugs over 5 years with positive TRAb. For both TCR sequencing and RNA sequencing, RNA was extracted from PBMCs in TRIzol. Library preparation used multiplex PCR. The data were produced on an Illumina HiSeq 4000. CDR3 regions were amplified by Arm-PCR with iRepertoire HTBI primers to construct TCR beta libraries. TCRdb ran its own pipeline on the public reads, namely fastp trimming at Q25 and MiXCR clone calling, and kept in-frame beta chains. Rows matching on CDR3 protein sequence are summarized as one entry with the most common DNA and genes. Present in this sample are some 440,000 distinct CDR3 sequences, under 25% of which were seen just once. The top ten hold 6.5% to 10% of the sample.

The sample consisted of peripheral blood mononuclear cells (PBMCs), taken when the disease was refractory, from a patient treated with antithyroid drugs. Every receptor here comes from a female donor with Graves disease.

This clonotype has at least ten counts. The chain carries TRBV7-2 and TRBJ1-2; D is undetermined. V lost 0 bases to trimming and J lost 4 bases, with 9 bases between them. This CDR3 spans 14 amino acids. The germline CDR1 and CDR2 sequences are SGHTA and FQGNSA. The CDR3 loop reads CASSLALQSYGYTF. In nucleotides, the CDR3 is TGTGCCAGCAGCTTAGCTTTACAGTCCTATGGCTACACCTTC.

This chain connects TRBV4-3 to TRBJ1-4; D is uncertain. The CDR3 sequence is 14 residues long. Germline V gene sequence: CDR1 LGHNA, CDR2 YSLEER. Trimming cost V 1 base and J 7 bases, with 10 bases left between them. CDR3 sequence (DNA): TGCGCCAGCAGCCAAGCTTGGACGGGTGAAAAACTGTTTTTT. Its protein is CASSQAWTGEKLFF.

This clonotype was found many times. The CDR3 protein is CASSYLRRRANYGYTF. CDR3 DNA sequence: TGTGCCAGCAGTTACCTTAGACGGAGAGCTAACTATGGCTACACCTTC. The V gene is TRBV6-5, the J gene TRBJ1-2, with D hard to call. V was shortened by 2 bases and J by 0 bases, with 13 bases between the two germline ends. CDR1 is MNHEY and CDR2 is SVGAGI in the germline V gene. This CDR3 contains 16 residues.

This clonotype has at least ten counts. The chain combines TRBV6-5 with TRBJ1-4, with unresolved D. V lost 3 bases and J lost 0, with 11 bases in between. Germline assignment: CDR1 MNHEY and CDR2 SVGAGI. The CDR3 runs 16 residues. The CDR3: CASSYAPEATNEKLFF. The CDR3 DNA reads as TGTGCCAGCAGTTATGCGCCCGAAGCAACTAATGAAAAACTGTTTTTT.

The chain carries TRBV4-2 and TRBJ1-5; D is unresolved. This CDR3 has 16 amino acids. The V end was cut by 1 base, the J end by 7 bases, with 17 bases between. Germline CDR1 reads LGHNA; CDR2 reads YNFKEQ. The CDR3 nucleotides read TGTGCCAGCAGCCAAGCTACGGACGGACCCCAACAGCCCCAGCATTTT. This codes for CASSQATDGPQQPQHF.

This clonotype was found a few times. This rearrangement joins TRBV5-6 to TRBJ2-1; D gene uncertain. V dropped 3 bases and J dropped 7 bases, with 8 bases sitting between them. This CDR3 has 12 residues. In germline, CDR1 is SGHDT, CDR2 YYEEEE. CDR3 sequence (DNA): TGTGCCAGCAGCTCAATGGAGAATGAGCAGTTCTTC. Protein sequence: CASSSMENEQFF.

This clonotype was recorded at least ten times. The gene calls are TRBV3-1 and TRBJ1-2; D uncertain. Germline V gives CDR1 LGHDT, CDR2 YNNKEL (reference sequence). The CDR3 extends over 14 amino acids. Trimming left V 1 base short and J 9 bases short, with 15 bases between. CDR3 sequence reads: CASSQAVGRSSYTF. The CDR3 nucleotides are TGTGCCAGCAGCCAAGCGGTTGGACGGAGCAGCTACACCTTC.

The rearrangement links TRBV7-2 to TRBJ2-7, with a tentative D call TRBD1 (5 bases). Deletions cut 4 bases from V and 7 bases from J, with 14 bases between. Germline V lookup: CDR1 SGHTA, CDR2 FQGNSA. The CDR3 totals 13 residues. CDR3 coding DNA: TGTGCCAGCAGCTCTGCAGGGCTTGGGGAGCAGTACTTC. Its protein product is CASSSAGLGEQYF.